This T cell receptor beta chain is drawn from a study of shared clonotypes between healthy human individuals. Across several immunoSEQ plates, the genomic DNA of each subset was split evenly. Original methodology: Filtering was not the same, since immunoSEQ gave junction-only sequences without quality scores. The data were produced by immunoSEQ multiplex PCR, yet TCRdb's version contains in-frame clones alone and is incomplete. V and J calls and clone size are those listed in that table; D and trimming were worked out from the DNA. The sample has 450,000 to 500,000 clones, 70% to 80% seen once. Trimming left V 8 bases short and J 4 bases short, with 27 bases between. This CDR3 is 18 amino acids long. Germline-derived CDR1 and CDR2 are WNHNN and SYGVQD (reference sequence).

The TCR was taken from a woman between 40 and 50 years old in good health. Some clones in this sample may be carry-over from other donors' samples. The chain is built from TRBV10-1 and TRBJ1-5, with D maybe TRBD1 (5 bases). The sample consisted of PBMCs. CDR3 sequence (DNA): TGCGCCAGCGGTAGGGGCAGGTCGAACGACGGAACGAATCAGCCCCAGCATTTT. Residues: CASGRGRSNDGTNQPQHF.